The 8 T cell receptor beta chains presented below share a single source sample, sequenced in a study of CD8+ T cells in alopecia areata. The sequencing template was cDNA reverse transcribed from extracted RNA. TCRdb's copy holds only in-frame clones and misses some; the assay was immunoSEQ multiplex PCR. The sample shows 150,000 or so clones, roughly 48% of them seen only once. Sequenced: CD4+ T cells sorted from blood. The receptor source for this set is a human donor with alopecia areata.

This clone was seen a handful of times. The V gene is TRBV5-1, the J gene TRBJ1-2, with a possible D match to TRBD1 (5 bases). The germline CDR1 and CDR2 sequences are SGHRS and YFSETQ. The CDR3 sequence is 15 residues long. Trimming cost V 4 bases and J 0 bases, with 13 bases left between them. The CDR3 is CASSLARGSNYGYTF. Here the CDR3 DNA reads TGCGCCAGCAGCCTTGCGAGGGGTTCTAACTATGGCTACACCTTC.

The chain has TRBV6-1 and TRBJ2-7; D is possibly TRBD1 (5 bases). From germline, CDR1 is MNHNS and CDR2 SASEGT. The V end was cut by 2 bases, the J end by 6 bases, with 14 bases between. This CDR3 is 14 amino acids long. CDR3 sequence (DNA): TGTGCCAGCAGTGAATCCCAGGGCCCTTTCGAGCAGTACTTC. Encoded protein: CASSESQGPFEQYF.

The chain employs TRBV6-5 and TRBJ2-1; 8 positions agree with TRBD2. CDR3 length: 15 residues. Trimming took 6 bases from V and 1 from J; bases not matched to a gene: 5. Germline values: CDR1 MNHEY, CDR2 SVGAGI. Here the CDR3 reads CASRSSGFSYNEQFF. DNA of the CDR3: TGTGCCAGCAGATCTAGCGGGTTTTCCTACAATGAGCAGTTCTTC.

Here the CDR3 reads CASSLATSGTDTQYF. The CDR3 coding sequence is TGTGCCAGCAGCTTGGCGACTAGCGGCACAGATACGCAGTATTTT. The genes are TRBV7-9 and TRBJ2-3; the match to TRBD2 covers 8 bases. V lost 3 bases and J lost 1; bases outside the gene matches: 3. The germline CDR1 and CDR2 sequences are SEHNR and FQNEAQ (reference sequence). CDR3 length: 15 residues.

The J gene is TRBJ1-2, the V gene TRBV29-1; tentatively, D is TRBD1 (6 bases). This CDR3 has 11 residues. Looked up from germline, CDR1 is SQVTM and CDR2 is ANQGSEA. V lost 4 bases, J lost 7 bases, and 10 bases lay in between. CDR3 sequence (DNA): TGCAGCGTTGTGGAGGGGGTTGGCTACACCTTC. Translating gives CSVVEGVGYTF.

This rearrangement joins TRBV5-1 to TRBJ1-1; TRBD1 matches at 9 bases. The CDR3 is 15 residues long. Trimming removed 2 bases from V and 7 bases from J; junction bases left unmatched: 9. The V gene's germline CDR1 is SGHRS and CDR2 YFSETQ. CDR3: CASSFNRGPVDEAFF. The CDR3 DNA follows: TGCGCCAGCAGCTTCAACAGGGGGCCGGTTGATGAAGCTTTCTTT.

This clone was recorded a few times. The rearrangement links TRBV29-1 to TRBJ2-7; 9 positions agree with TRBD1. The CDR3 is 14 amino acids. With 4 bases clipped from V and 4 bases from J, the junction kept 8 bases outside the gene matches. In germline, CDR1 is SQVTM, CDR2 ANQGSEA. CDR3 amino acids: CSVASPGQGYEQYF. CDR3 sequence (DNA): TGCAGCGTTGCGTCCCCGGGACAGGGTTACGAGCAGTACTTC.

The rearrangement uses TRBV7-6 and TRBJ2-1; 14 bases are shared with TRBD2. This CDR3 has 17 amino acids. The V gene end was trimmed by 6 bases and the J gene end by 2 bases; junction bases not matched to a gene: 6. Germline CDR1 is SGHVS and CDR2 is FNYEAQ. This CDR3 is CASRSGLAGEPYNEQFF. The DNA of the CDR3 is TGTGCCAGCAGATCGGGACTAGCGGGAGAGCCCTACAATGAGCAGTTCTTC. The full variable domain, with the rest looked up from reference TRBV7-6 and TRBJ2-1, is GAGVSQSPRYKVTKRGQDVALRCDPISGHVSLYWYRQALGQGPEFLTYFNYEAQQDKSGLPNDRFSAERPEGSISTLTIQRTEQRDSAMYRCASRSGLAGEPYNEQFFGPGTRLTVL.